The clone carrying this TCR beta chain was recorded a few times. The antigen is undetermined. Patients aged 18 to 65 with hyperthyroidism were newly diagnosed, with duration under 2 months. Template material for amplifying TCR beta CDR3 regions consisted of RNA transcripts. First-round RT-PCR targeting the TCR CDR3 was performed with the HTBI primer set. TCRdb ran MiXCR on the multiplex PCR reads and lists one entry per CDR3 protein. The sample consists of about 360,000 distinct CDR3 sequences, roughly 13% of them appearing once. This specimen comes from a study of T cells in Graves' hyperthyroidism and ophthalmopathy. General study findings and limits: Prediction of ophthalmopathy progression came a median roughly 7.1 months pre-onset.

After removal of 10 bases from V and 6 bases from J, the junction contained 4 bases not matched to a gene. CDR1 LNHDA and CDR2 SQIVND come from the germline V gene (reference sequence). CDR3 length: 14 residues. This sequence originates from a young woman with Graves' hyperthyroidism. This chain connects TRBV19 to TRBJ2-1, with 15 bases that match TRBD2. Material for sequencing was blood. The CDR3 DNA reads TGTGCCACCGGGGGACTAGCGGGAGGCAATGAGCAGTTCTTC. Its translation: CATGGLAGGNEQFF.